A single sample is the source of the 15 T cell receptor beta chains below, sequenced in a study of blood T cells in healthy people across ages. Combining a sample-barcoded 5' primer with a J-beta primer mix, a second PCR ran for about 7 to 11 cycles. One entry per CDR3 protein results from TCRdb running MiXCR on the 5' RACE reads. The profile shows 1.5 million to 2 million distinct CDR3 sequences, roughly 27% of them singletons. The sequencing sample was made of blood. These receptors all stem from a woman aged 30 to 39 in good health.

This clonotype was observed a few times. The V call is TRBV4-1, the J call TRBJ2-7; D is possibly TRBD1 or TRBD2 (5 bases each). Deletions cut 4 bases from V and 7 bases from J, with 23 bases between. Germline assignment: CDR1 MGHRA and CDR2 YSYEKL. This CDR3 is 16 amino acids long. DNA of the CDR3: TGCGCCAGCAGCCGCCAGCCGGGAAGCAGGGTAGTGGAGCAGTACTTC. Its protein is CASSRQPGSRVVEQYF.

This CDR3 is CASTHSGTPYNEQFF. CDR3 bases: TGTGCCAGCACACACTCCGGGACCCCATACAATGAGCAGTTCTTC. The chain employs TRBV27 and TRBJ2-1; D is tentatively TRBD1 or TRBD2 (5 bases each). This CDR3 comprises 15 residues. The V end lost 7 bases, the J end lost 4 bases, and 17 bases lay between the germline ends. From germline, CDR1 is MNHEY and CDR2 SMNVEV (reference sequence).

This chain uses TRBV20-1 with TRBJ2-7; 11 nucleotides line up with TRBD1. Germline assignment: CDR1 DFQATT and CDR2 SNEGSKA (reference sequence). This CDR3 comprises 14 residues. V gave up 5 bases and J gave up 6 bases; unmatched junction bases: 9. CDR3 nucleotide sequence: TGCAGTGCTCGGTGCCCCGGGACAGGGGGCGAGCAGTACTTC. Amino acid sequence: CSARCPGTGGEQYF.

This clonotype was counted a few times. Just one base apart from a much larger clone, this may be a read error. V usage is TRBV7-2 and J usage is TRBJ2-4, with D maybe TRBD1 (5 bases). The J call may not be correct, given that the DNA end is closer to TRBJ2-5. Germline assignment: CDR1 SGHTA and CDR2 FQGNSA. The CDR3 is 13 amino acids. CDR3 sequence: CAGSLEQGETQYF. The CDR3 coding sequence is TGTGCCGGCAGCTTAGAGCAGGGAGAGACCCAGTACTTC.

A single count supports this clonotype. The J gene is TRBJ1-1, the V gene TRBV20-1, with 8 positions matching TRBD1. The length of the CDR3 is 15 residues. Germline CDR1 reads DFQATT; CDR2 reads SNEGSKA (reference sequence). Unmatched junction bases numbered 12, after V lost 7 bases and J lost 2 bases. CDR3 loop: CSGTRGPHRNTEAFF. Here the CDR3 DNA reads TGCAGTGGAACCAGGGGGCCTCATCGAAACACTGAAGCTTTCTTT.

J is TRBJ2-1 and V is TRBV19; tentative D call: TRBD2 (5 bases). The V gene lost 8 bases and the J gene lost 0 bases, with 11 bases spanning the gap. Germline V gene sequence: CDR1 LNHDA, CDR2 SQIVND (reference sequence). This CDR3 has 14 residues. Written as DNA, the CDR3 is TGTGCCAGTGCACCAGGACTCTCCTACAATGAGCAGTTCTTC. It yields the protein CASAPGLSYNEQFF.

This chain joins TRBV9 and TRBJ2-5; unclear D gene. Near its end, the DNA agrees better with TRBJ2-7, so the J call may be wrong. Germline V lookup: CDR1 SGDLS, CDR2 YYNGEE. CDR3 size: 13 residues. The CDR3 coding sequence is TGTGCCAGCAGCGTAATTGAAAAGGGCGAGCAGTACTTC. Amino acid sequence: CASSVIEKGEQYF.

The chain's CDR3 is CASSPQKTGGRSTEAFF. The DNA of the CDR3 is TGTGCCAGCTCACCACAGAAAACAGGGGGCAGGAGCACTGAAGCTTTCTTT. The rearrangement uses TRBV18 and TRBJ1-1, with 9 bases identical to TRBD1. Unmatched junction bases numbered 10, after V lost 1 base and J lost 4 bases. Germline V gene sequence: CDR1 KGHSH, CDR2 LQKENI. This CDR3 is 17 amino acids long.

The gene calls are TRBV20-1 and TRBJ1-2, with a tentative D call TRBD1 (6 bases). Germline CDR1 DFQATT, CDR2 SNEGSKA (reference sequence). The CDR3 totals 16 residues. Between the trimmed V and J ends, which lost 1 base and 7 bases, there was a span of 22 bases. The CDR3 nucleotides read TGCAGTGCTAGAGTGTCCGGGGACACCCAACGAGGTGGCTACACCTTC. This codes for CSARVSGDTQRGGYTF.

This clonotype was observed a handful of times. The chain uses TRBV7-9 and TRBJ2-1; D remains unclear. This CDR3 region has 12 residues. Germline V gene data show CDR1 as SEHNR and CDR2 as FQNEAQ (reference sequence). V was trimmed by 2 bases and J by 9 bases, leaving 8 bases between them. The CDR3 loop reads CASSLLGTEQFF. The CDR3 coding sequence is TGTGCCAGCAGCTTATTGGGAACTGAGCAGTTCTTC.

This clonotype was counted at least ten times. This chain connects TRBV5-6 to TRBJ2-4; a weak D match, TRBD1 (6 bases). This CDR3 is built from 14 residues. V was pared by 1 base and J by 2 bases, with 7 bases between. Germline values: CDR1 SGHDT, CDR2 YYEEEE. CDR3 coding DNA: TGTGCCAGCAGCTTGAGGGGGTCCAAAAACATTCAGTACTTC. This sequence encodes CASSLRGSKNIQYF.

This clonotype has a handful of counts. The chain couples TRBV11-2 to TRBJ1-1; 9 bases map to TRBD1. The CDR3 covers 13 residues. In germline, CDR1 is SGHAT, CDR2 FQNNGV. With V trimmed by 6 bases and J by 6 bases, 5 bases remained unmatched. The CDR3 reads CASRITGGSEAFF. The CDR3 region has the DNA TGTGCCAGCAGGATAACAGGGGGCTCTGAAGCTTTCTTT.

The table lists this clonotype with a few counts. The V gene is TRBV28, the J gene TRBJ1-2, with D possibly being TRBD1 (6 bases). The CDR3 runs to 14 residues. V was clipped by 5 bases and J by 2 bases, with 12 bases between them. From germline, CDR1 is MDHEN and CDR2 SYDVKM. The CDR3 region has the DNA TGTGCCAGCAGTCACAGGGTAGGGAACTATGGCTACACCTTC. This sequence encodes CASSHRVGNYGYTF.

The sample holds a few counts of this clonotype. The chain uses TRBV7-7 and TRBJ2-7, with 7 positions matching TRBD2. Trimming cost V 5 bases and J 6 bases; bases outside gene matches: 7. This CDR3 is 13 amino acids long. CDR1 SSHAT and CDR2 FNYEAQ come from the germline V gene (reference sequence). CDR3 bases: TGTGCCAGCAGCCCCCAACCTAGCGGCGAGCAGTACTTC. It codes for CASSPQPSGEQYF. Complete variable domain (other parts from reference TRBV7-7 and TRBJ2-7): GAGVSQSPRYKVTKRGQDVTLRCDPISSHATLYWYQQALGQGPEFLTYFNYEAQPDKSGLPSDRFSAERPEGSISTLTIQRTEQRDSAMYRCASSPQPSGEQYFGPGTRLTVT.

This chain uses TRBV10-3 with TRBJ2-3; TRBD2 matches 11 bases. Trimming took 10 bases from V and 0 from J; bases not matched to a gene: 6. The CDR3 is 15 residues long. Germline V gene lookup returns CDR1 ENHRY and CDR2 SYGVKD. In DNA form, the CDR3 reads TGTGCCACGGGCCTAGCGGGGGGTAGCACAGATACGCAGTATTTT. Translating gives CATGLAGGSTDTQYF.